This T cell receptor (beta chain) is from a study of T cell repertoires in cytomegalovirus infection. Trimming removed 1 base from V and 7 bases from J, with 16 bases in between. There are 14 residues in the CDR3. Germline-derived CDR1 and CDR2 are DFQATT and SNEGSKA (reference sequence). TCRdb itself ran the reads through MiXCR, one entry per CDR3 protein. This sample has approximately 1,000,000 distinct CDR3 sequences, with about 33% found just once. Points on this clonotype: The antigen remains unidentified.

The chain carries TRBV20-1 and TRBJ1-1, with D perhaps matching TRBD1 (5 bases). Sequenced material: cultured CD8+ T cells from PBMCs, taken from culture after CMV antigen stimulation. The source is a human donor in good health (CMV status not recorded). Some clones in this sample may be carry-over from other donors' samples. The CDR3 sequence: CSARGFAAGGEAFF. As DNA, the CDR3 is TGCAGTGCTAGAGGTTTCGCCGCCGGGGGTGAAGCTTTCTTT.